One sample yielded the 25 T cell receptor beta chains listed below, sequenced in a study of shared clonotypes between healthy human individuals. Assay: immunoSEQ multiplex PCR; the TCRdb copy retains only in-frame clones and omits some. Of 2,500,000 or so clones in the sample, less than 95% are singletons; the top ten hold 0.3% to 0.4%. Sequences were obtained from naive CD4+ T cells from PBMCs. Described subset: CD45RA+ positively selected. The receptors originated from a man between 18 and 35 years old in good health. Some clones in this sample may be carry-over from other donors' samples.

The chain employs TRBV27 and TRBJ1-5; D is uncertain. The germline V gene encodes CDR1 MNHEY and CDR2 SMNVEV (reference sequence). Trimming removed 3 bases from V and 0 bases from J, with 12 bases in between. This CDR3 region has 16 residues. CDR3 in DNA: TGTGCCAGCAGTTTTTGGGGAGGCGGTAGCAATCAGCCCCAGCATTTT. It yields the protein CASSFWGGGSNQPQHF.

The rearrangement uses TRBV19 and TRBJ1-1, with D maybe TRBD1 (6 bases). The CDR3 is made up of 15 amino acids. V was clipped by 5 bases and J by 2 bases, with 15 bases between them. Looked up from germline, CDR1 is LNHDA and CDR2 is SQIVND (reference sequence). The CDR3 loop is CASSPDRTPNTEAFF. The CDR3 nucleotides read TGTGCCAGTAGTCCTGACAGGACACCTAACACTGAAGCTTTCTTT.

CDR3 amino acids: CASSGVPNTGELFF. The CDR3 DNA reads as TGCGCCAGCAGTGGGGTCCCTAACACCGGGGAGCTGTTTTTT. J is TRBJ2-2 and V is TRBV10-2; no reliable D call. Per germline, CDR1 WSHSY and CDR2 SAAADI. The CDR3 has 14 residues. The germline V and J ends were trimmed by 4 bases and 2 bases, with 8 bases remaining between them.

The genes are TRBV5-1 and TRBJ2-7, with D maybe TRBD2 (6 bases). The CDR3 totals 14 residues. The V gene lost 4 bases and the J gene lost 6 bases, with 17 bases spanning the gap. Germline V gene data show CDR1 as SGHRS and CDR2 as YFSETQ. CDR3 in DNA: TGCGCCAGCAGCAGGGCCGCTAGCGAATCCGAGCAGTACTTC. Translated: CASSRAASESEQYF.

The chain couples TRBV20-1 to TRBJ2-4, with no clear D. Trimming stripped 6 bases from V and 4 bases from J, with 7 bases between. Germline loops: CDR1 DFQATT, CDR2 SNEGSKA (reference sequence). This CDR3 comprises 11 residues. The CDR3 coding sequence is TGCAGTGCAGCGAGGAAAAACATTCAGTACTTC. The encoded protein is CSAARKNIQYF.

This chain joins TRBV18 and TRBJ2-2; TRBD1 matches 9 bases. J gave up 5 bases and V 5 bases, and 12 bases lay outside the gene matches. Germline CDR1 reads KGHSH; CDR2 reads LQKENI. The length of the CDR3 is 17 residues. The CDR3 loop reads CASSAPLQGARTGELFF. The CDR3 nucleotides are TGTGCCAGCTCAGCCCCCTTACAGGGGGCGCGTACCGGGGAGCTGTTTTTT.

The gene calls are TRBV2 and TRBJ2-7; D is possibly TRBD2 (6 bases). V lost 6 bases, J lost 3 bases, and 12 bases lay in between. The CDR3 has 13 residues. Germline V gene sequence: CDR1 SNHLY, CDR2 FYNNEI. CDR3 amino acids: CASRVADNYEQYF. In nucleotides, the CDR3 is TGTGCCAGCAGAGTAGCGGACAACTACGAGCAGTACTTC.

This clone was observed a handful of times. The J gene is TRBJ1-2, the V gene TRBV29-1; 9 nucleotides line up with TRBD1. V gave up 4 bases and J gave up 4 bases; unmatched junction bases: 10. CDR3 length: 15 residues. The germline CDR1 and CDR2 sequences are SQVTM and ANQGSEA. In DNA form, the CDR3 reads TGCAGCGTTGTTTTCCGGGACAGGGAAGTCTATGGCTACACCTTC. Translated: CSVVFRDREVYGYTF.

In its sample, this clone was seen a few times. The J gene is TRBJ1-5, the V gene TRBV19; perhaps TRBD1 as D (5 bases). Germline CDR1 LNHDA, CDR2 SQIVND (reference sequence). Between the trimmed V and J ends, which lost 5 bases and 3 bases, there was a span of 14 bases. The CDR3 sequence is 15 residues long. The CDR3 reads CASSPTGAANQPQHF. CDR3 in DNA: TGTGCCAGTAGTCCCACCGGGGCAGCCAATCAGCCCCAGCATTTT. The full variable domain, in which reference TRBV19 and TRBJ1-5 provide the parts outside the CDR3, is DGGITQSPKYLFRKEGQNVTLSCEQNLNHDAMYWYRQDPGQGLRLIYYSQIVNDFQKGDIAEGYSVSREKKESFPLTVTSAQKNPTAFYLCASSPTGAANQPQHFGDGTRLSIL.

Here the CDR3 reads CASSQGDQGSPLHF. The CDR3 nucleotides are TGCGCCAGCAGCCAGGGAGACCAGGGGTCACCCCTCCACTTT. The chain joins TRBV4-1 to TRBJ1-6, with a possible D match to TRBD1 (6 bases). The V gene's germline CDR1 is MGHRA and CDR2 YSYEKL. The ends were cut back, 3 bases at V and 10 bases at J, with 13 bases in the middle. The CDR3 consists of 14 residues.

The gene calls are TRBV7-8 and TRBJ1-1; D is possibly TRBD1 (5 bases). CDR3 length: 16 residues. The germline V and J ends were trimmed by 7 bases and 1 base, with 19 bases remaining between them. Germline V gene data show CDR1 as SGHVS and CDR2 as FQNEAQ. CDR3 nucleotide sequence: TGTGCCAGCACCAAACCTCAGGTGGGGGGGAACACTGAAGCTTTCTTT. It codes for CASTKPQVGGNTEAFF.

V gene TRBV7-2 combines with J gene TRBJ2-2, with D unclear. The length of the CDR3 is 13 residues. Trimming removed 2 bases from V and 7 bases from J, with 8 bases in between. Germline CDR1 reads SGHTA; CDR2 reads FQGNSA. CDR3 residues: CASSLTAGGELFF. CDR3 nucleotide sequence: TGTGCCAGCAGCTTAACCGCTGGCGGGGAGCTGTTTTTT. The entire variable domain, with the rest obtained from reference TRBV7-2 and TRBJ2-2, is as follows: GAGVSQSPSNKVTEKGKDVELRCDPISGHTALYWYRQSLGQGLEFLIYFQGNSAPDKSGLPSDRFSAERTGGSVSTLTIQRTQQEDSAVYLCASSLTAGGELFFGEGSRLTVL.

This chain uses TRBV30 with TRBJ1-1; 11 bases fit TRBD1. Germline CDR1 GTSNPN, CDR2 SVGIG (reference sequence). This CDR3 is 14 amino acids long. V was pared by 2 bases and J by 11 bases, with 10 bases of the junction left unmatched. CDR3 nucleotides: TGTGCCTGGAGTACTGGGACAGGGGGATTGGTCGCTTTCTTT. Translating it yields CAWSTGTGGLVAFF.

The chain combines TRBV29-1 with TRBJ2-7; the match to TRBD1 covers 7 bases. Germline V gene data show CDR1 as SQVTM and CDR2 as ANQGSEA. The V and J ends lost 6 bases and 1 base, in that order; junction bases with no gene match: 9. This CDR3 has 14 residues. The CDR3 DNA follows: TGCAGCGTCCTCTTAGGGGGCCGATCCTACGAGCAGTACTTC. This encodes CSVLLGGRSYEQYF.

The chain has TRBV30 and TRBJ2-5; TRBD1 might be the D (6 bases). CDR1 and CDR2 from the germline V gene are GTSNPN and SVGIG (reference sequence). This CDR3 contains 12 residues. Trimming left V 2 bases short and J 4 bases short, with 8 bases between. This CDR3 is CAWSLGAETQYF. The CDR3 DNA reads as TGTGCCTGGAGTCTGGGGGCAGAGACCCAGTACTTC.

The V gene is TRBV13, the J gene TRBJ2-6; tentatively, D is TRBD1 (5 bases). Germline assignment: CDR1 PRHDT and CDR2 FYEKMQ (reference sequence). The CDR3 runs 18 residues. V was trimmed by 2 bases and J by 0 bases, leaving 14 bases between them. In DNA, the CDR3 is TGTGCCAGCAGCTTAATGGTGAGAACAGGCTCTGGGGCCAACGTCCTGACTTTC. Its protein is CASSLMVRTGSGANVLTF.

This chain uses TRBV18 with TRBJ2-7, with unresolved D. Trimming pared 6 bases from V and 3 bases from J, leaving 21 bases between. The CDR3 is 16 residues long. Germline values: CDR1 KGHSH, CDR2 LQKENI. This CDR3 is CASSSIVAEALYEQYF. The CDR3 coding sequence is TGTGCCAGCTCCAGTATCGTGGCAGAGGCCCTCTACGAGCAGTACTTC.

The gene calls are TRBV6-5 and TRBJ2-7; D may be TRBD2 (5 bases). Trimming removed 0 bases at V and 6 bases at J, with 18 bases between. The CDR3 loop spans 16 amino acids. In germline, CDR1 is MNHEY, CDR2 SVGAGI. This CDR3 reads CASSYSWAGPPREQYF. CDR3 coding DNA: TGTGCCAGCAGTTACTCTTGGGCGGGCCCGCCCCGCGAGCAGTACTTC.

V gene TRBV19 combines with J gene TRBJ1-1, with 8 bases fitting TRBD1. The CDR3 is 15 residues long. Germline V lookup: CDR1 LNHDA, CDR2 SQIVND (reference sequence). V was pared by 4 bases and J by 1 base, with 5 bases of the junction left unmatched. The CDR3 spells CASSTTGGPNTEAFF. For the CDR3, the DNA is TGTGCCAGTAGTACCACAGGGGGGCCGAACACTGAAGCTTTCTTT.

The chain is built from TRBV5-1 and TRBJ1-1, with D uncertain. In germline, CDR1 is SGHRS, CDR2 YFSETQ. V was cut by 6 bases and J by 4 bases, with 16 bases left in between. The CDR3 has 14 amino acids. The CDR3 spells CASTPNLGVTEAFF. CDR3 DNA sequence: TGCGCCAGCACCCCCAACTTAGGAGTCACTGAAGCTTTCTTT.

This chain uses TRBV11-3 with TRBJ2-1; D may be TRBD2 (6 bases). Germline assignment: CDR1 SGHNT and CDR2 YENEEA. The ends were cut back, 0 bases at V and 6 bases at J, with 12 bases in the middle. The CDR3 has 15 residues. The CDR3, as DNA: TGTGCCAGCAGCTTAGACGGGGGACCGGGCAATGAGCAGTTCTTC. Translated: CASSLDGGPGNEQFF. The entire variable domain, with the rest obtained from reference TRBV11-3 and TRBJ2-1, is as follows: EAGVVQSPRYKIIEKKQPVAFWCNPISGHNTLYWYLQNLGQGPELLIRYENEEAVDDSQLPKDRFSAERLKGVDSTLKIQPAELGDSAVYLCASSLDGGPGNEQFFGPGTRLTVL.

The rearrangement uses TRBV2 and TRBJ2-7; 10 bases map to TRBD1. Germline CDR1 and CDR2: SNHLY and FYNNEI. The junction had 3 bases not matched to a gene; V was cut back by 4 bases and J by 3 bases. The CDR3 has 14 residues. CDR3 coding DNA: TGTGCCAGCAGTGCGAGGACAGGGGGCTACGAGCAGTACTTC. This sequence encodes CASSARTGGYEQYF.

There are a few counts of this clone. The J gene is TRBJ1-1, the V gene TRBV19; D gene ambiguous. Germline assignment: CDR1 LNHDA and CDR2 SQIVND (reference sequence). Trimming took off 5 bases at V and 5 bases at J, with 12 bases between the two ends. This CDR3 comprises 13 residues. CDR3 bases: TGTGCCAGTAGTGACACCGGAAGAACTGAAGCTTTCTTT. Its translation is CASSDTGRTEAFF.

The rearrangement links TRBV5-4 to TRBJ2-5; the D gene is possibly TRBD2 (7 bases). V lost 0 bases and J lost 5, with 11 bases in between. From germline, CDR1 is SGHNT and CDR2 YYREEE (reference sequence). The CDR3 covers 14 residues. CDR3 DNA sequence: TGTGCCAGCAGCTTGGGAGGGGGGGTGGAGACCCAGTACTTC. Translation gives CASSLGGGVETQYF.

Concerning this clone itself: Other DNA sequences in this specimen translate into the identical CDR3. DNA for the CDR3: TGTGCCAGCAGCTTAGATCGGGCGGATACGCAGTATTTT. This gives the protein CASSLDRADTQYF. This sequence joins TRBV11-2 and TRBJ2-3; D unclear. CDR3 length: 13 amino acids. From germline, CDR1 is SGHAT and CDR2 FQNNGV. The V end was cut by 0 bases, the J end by 6 bases, with 7 bases between. The full variable domain, its missing parts supplied by reference TRBV11-2 and TRBJ2-3, is EAGVAQSPRYKIIEKRQSVAFWCNPISGHATLYWYQQILGQGPKLLIQFQNNGVVDDSQLPKDRFSAERLKGVDSTLKIQPAKLEDSAVYLCASSLDRADTQYFGPGTRLTVL.